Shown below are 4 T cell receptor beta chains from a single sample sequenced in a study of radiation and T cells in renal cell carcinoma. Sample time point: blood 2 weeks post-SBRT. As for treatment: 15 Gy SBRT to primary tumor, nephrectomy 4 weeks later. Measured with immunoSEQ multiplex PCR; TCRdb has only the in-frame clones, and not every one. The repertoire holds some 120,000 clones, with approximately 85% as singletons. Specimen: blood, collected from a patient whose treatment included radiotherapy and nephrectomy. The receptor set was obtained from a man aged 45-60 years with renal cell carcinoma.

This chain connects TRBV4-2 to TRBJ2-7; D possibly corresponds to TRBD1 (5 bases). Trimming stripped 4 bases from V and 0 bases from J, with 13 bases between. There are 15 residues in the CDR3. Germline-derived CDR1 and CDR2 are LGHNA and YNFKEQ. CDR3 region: CASSLSDTPSYEQYF. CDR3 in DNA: TGTGCCAGCAGCCTATCGGACACCCCCTCCTACGAGCAGTACTTC.

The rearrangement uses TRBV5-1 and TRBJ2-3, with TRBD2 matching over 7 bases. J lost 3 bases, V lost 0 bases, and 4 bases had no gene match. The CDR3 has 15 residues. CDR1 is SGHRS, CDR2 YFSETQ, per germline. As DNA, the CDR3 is TGCGCCAGCAGCTTGGCAAGCGGGGCGACAGATACGCAGTATTTT. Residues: CASSLASGATDTQYF.

The CDR3 loop reads CASSWGGVGEGYTF. In DNA form, the CDR3 reads TGCGCCAGCAGCTGGGGTGGGGTTGGAGAAGGCTACACCTTC. V and J are TRBV5-1 and TRBJ1-2; unclear D gene. With 3 bases removed from V and 8 bases from J, the gap between germline ends came to 17 bases. In germline, CDR1 is SGHRS, CDR2 YFSETQ. The CDR3 extends over 14 amino acids. The complete variable domain, with remaining parts taken from reference TRBV5-1 and TRBJ1-2, reads KAGVTQTPRYLIKTRGQQVTLSCSPISGHRSVSWYQQTPGQGLQFLFEYFSETQRNKGNFPGRFSGRQFSNSRSEMNVSTLELGDSALYLCASSWGGVGEGYTFGSGTRLTVV.

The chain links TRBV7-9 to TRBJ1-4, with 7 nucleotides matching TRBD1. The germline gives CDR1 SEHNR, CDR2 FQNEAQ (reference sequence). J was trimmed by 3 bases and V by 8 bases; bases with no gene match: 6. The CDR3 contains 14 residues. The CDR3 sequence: CASQRDSPNEKLFF. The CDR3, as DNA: TGTGCCAGCCAGCGGGACAGCCCTAATGAAAAACTGTTTTTT.